Listed below are T cell receptor beta chains from one sample, sequenced in a study of T-cell memory formation after mild COVID-19. TCRdb reanalysed the 5' RACE reads using MiXCR and keeps one entry per CDR3 protein. This table holds about 260,000 distinct CDR3 sequences, over 7% found once. Input material: PBMCs or a T cell subset sorted from them (not recorded which). The receptor source for this set is a man between 18 and 29 years old who had mild COVID-19 (a few samples of this study predate the infection). Cell type and time point are not known. The CDR3 runs from the conserved cysteine through the conserved F or W. D genes are given only for firm matches. Only some rows state a clone size, as once, few, many or a class for expanded clones.

>TRBJ1-2|.|TRBD1|TRBV5-1
CASSFEGGGYTF
TGCGCCAGCAGCTTCGAAGGGGGCGGCTACACCTTC
>TRBJ2-1|few|TRBD2|TRBV27
CASSTLRTSGGHGQFF
TGTGCCAGCAGTACCCTTCGGACTAGCGGGGGCCACGGGCAGTTCTTC
>TRBJ2-7|.|.|TRBV6-2/TRBV6-3
CASRNKRSSYEQYF
TGTGCCAGCAGAAACAAGCGGAGCTCCTACGAGCAGTACTTC
>TRBJ1-1|few|.|TRBV15
CATSRDFIEAFF
TGTGCCACCAGCAGAGATTTCATTGAAGCTTTCTTT
>TRBJ2-3|many|TRBD2|TRBV10-3
CAISESSGGADTQYF
TGTGCCATCAGTGAGTCTAGCGGGGGGGCAGATACGCAGTATTTT
>TRBJ2-3|many|TRBD2|TRBV20-1
CSANFEAGGPDTQYF
TGCAGTGCTAATTTTGAAGCGGGGGGGCCGGATACGCAGTATTTT
>TRBJ1-3|few|.|TRBV4-2
CASSQGVRGAGNTIYF
TGTGCCAGCAGCCAAGGTGTACGCGGGGCGGGAAACACCATATATTTT
>TRBJ2-1|many|.|TRBV4-1
CASSQDQAADNEQFF
TGCGCCAGCAGCCAAGATCAGGCAGCTGACAATGAGCAGTTCTTC
>TRBJ1-1|many|TRBD1|TRBV24-1
CATSDSGTGNTEAFF
TGTGCCACCAGTGATTCCGGGACAGGGAACACTGAAGCTTTCTTT
>TRBJ1-2|.|.|TRBV12-3/TRBV12-4
CASSLVIENGKTYNYGYTF
TGTGCCAGCAGTTTGGTAATTGAAAATGGGAAGACCTATAACTATGGCTACACCTTC
>TRBJ1-4|few|TRBD1|TRBV5-1
CASSSGTGRGEKLFF
TGCGCCAGCAGCTCGGGGACAGGGAGGGGCGAAAAACTGTTTTTT
>TRBJ1-5|few|.|TRBV29-1
CSAGHPDQPQHF
TGCAGCGCGGGACATCCAGATCAGCCCCAGCATTTT
>TRBJ2-1|.|TRBD2|TRBV6-5
CASSSGRGVFNEQFF
TGTGCCAGCAGTTCCGGGAGGGGGGTGTTCAATGAGCAGTTCTTC
>TRBJ2-3|few|.|TRBV7-9
CASSWWLAGSGTDTQYF
TGTGCCAGCAGCTGGTGGCTAGCCGGGTCAGGCACAGATACGCAGTATTTT
>TRBJ1-3|.|.|TRBV6-5
CASSYSGSPDSGNTIYF
TGTGCCAGCAGTTACTCAGGCAGTCCCGACTCTGGAAACACCATATATTTT
>TRBJ1-1|.|.|TRBV27
CASSWGAGMNTEAFF
TGTGCCAGCAGTTGGGGGGCGGGCATGAACACTGAAGCTTTCTTT
>TRBJ2-3|few|TRBD2|TRBV6-6
CASRSQPGLAGDTQYF
TGTGCCAGCCGTTCCCAACCGGGACTAGCGGGGGATACGCAGTATTTT
>TRBJ2-1|.|.|TRBV28
CASNDYNEQFF
TGTGCCAGCAATGATTACAATGAGCAGTTCTTC
>TRBJ1-2|few|.|TRBV6-5
CASSIRDSTYGYTF
TGTGCCAGCAGTATACGGGACTCTACTTATGGCTACACCTTC
>TRBJ2-3|.|.|TRBV5-6
CASRKTRTPTDTQYF
TGTGCCAGCAGAAAGACCCGAACCCCCACAGATACGCAGTATTTT
>TRBJ1-5|few|.|TRBV28
CASSLFLARDGQPQHF
TGTGCCAGCAGTTTATTTCTCGCAAGGGATGGTCAGCCCCAGCATTTT
>TRBJ2-7|many|.|TRBV3-1
CASSRDSGREQYF
TGTGCCAGCAGCCGGGACTCCGGTCGAGAGCAGTACTTC
>TRBJ2-4|few|.|TRBV28
CASSETQGRGIQYF
TGTGCCAGCAGCGAAACGCAGGGACGTGGCATTCAGTACTTC
>TRBJ2-2|.|.|TRBV5-1
CASSLVGAAEGSGELFF
TGCGCCAGCAGCTTGGTTGGCGCAGCGGAAGGGTCCGGGGAGCTGTTTTTT
>TRBJ1-3|few|.|TRBV12-3/TRBV12-4
CASSSGPSGNTIYF
TGTGCCAGCAGCTCGGGCCCTTCTGGAAACACCATATATTTT
>TRBJ1-6|.|.|TRBV11-2
CASRISTGRNSPLHF
TGTGCCAGCAGAATCTCCACAGGGAGGAATTCACCCCTCCACTTT
>TRBJ2-4|.|.|TRBV6-2/TRBV6-3
CASTWDTWADIQYF
TGTGCCAGCACTTGGGACACCTGGGCGGACATTCAGTACTTC
>TRBJ2-2|.|.|TRBV7-6
CASSPRQRTNTGELFF
TGTGCCAGCAGCCCCCGACAGAGGACGAACACCGGGGAGCTGTTTTTT
>TRBJ1-1|few|.|TRBV5-1
CASSLQTVSFTEAFF
TGCGCCAGCAGCTTGCAGACAGTCTCTTTCACTGAAGCTTTCTTT
>TRBJ2-1|.|.|TRBV7-3
CASSPQGPYNEQFF
TGTGCCAGCAGCCCCCAGGGCCCCTACAATGAGCAGTTCTTC
>TRBJ2-7|many|TRBD1|TRBV7-6
CASSSQSGTGGSNEQYF
TGTGCCAGCAGCTCCCAATCCGGGACAGGGGGTAGCAACGAGCAGTACTTC
>TRBJ2-3|few|.|TRBV28
CASSSPRGPSTDTQYF
TGTGCCAGCAGTTCTCCGCGGGGGCCCAGCACAGATACGCAGTATTTT
>TRBJ1-1|many|.|TRBV4-3
CASSQRGRGSGTEAFF
TGCGCCAGCAGCCAGAGGGGAAGGGGATCCGGCACTGAAGCTTTCTTT
>TRBJ1-4|.|.|TRBV20-1
CSAQGRDGSNEKLFF
TGCAGTGCTCAGGGCCGCGACGGAAGTAATGAAAAACTGTTTTTT
>TRBJ2-2|few|.|TRBV11-2
CASSLDLMTGELFF
TGTGCCAGCAGCTTAGATCTCATGACCGGGGAGCTGTTTTTT
>TRBJ2-3|few|.|TRBV7-8
CASSPEGSLSGTDTQYF
TGTGCCAGCAGCCCCGAAGGGTCGCTTTCGGGCACAGATACGCAGTATTTT
>TRBJ2-3|few|.|TRBV20-1
CSASRAGRFTDTQYF
TGCAGTGCTAGTCGGGCAGGGAGATTCACAGATACGCAGTATTTT
>TRBJ2-5|.|TRBD2|TRBV6-5
CASSRGGTQETQYF
TGTGCCAGCAGTCGCGGGGGAACCCAAGAGACCCAGTACTTC
>TRBJ2-2|few|.|TRBV11-3
CASSQGHNTGELFF
TGTGCCAGCAGCCAGGGACATAACACCGGGGAGCTGTTTTTT
>TRBJ2-3|many|.|TRBV25-1
CASSGRGADTQYF
TGTGCCAGCAGTGGCAGGGGTGCAGATACGCAGTATTTT
>TRBJ2-2|many|TRBD1|TRBV4-1
CASSGRTGPTGELFF
TGCGCCAGCAGCGGACGGACAGGGCCCACCGGGGAGCTGTTTTTT
>TRBJ2-3|few|.|TRBV4-3
CASSQGGGRDTQYF
TGCGCCAGCAGCCAAGGGGGGGGCCGGGATACGCAGTATTTT
>TRBJ2-1|many|TRBD1|TRBV7-2
CASSRPTGGSAYEQFF
TGTGCCAGCAGCCGACCTACAGGGGGCTCGGCCTATGAGCAGTTCTTC
>TRBJ1-5|many|.|TRBV7-2
CASSSRGYSNQPQHF
TGTGCCAGCAGCAGCAGGGGATATAGCAATCAGCCCCAGCATTTT
>TRBJ2-7|.|.|TRBV5-1
CASRPDSYEQYF
TGCGCCAGCAGACCGGACTCCTACGAGCAGTACTTC
>TRBJ2-2|.|.|TRBV5-1
CARSGQGFTGELFF
TGCGCCAGGAGCGGGCAGGGCTTCACCGGGGAGCTGTTTTTT
>TRBJ1-5|.|.|TRBV15
CATSSTDQPQHF
TGTGCCACCAGCAGTACTGATCAGCCCCAGCATTTT
>TRBJ2-1|.|.|TRBV2
CASSEQGNQFF
TGTGCCAGCAGTGAACAGGGAAATCAGTTCTTC
>TRBJ2-7|few|.|TRBV18
CASSPGWGKYEQYF
TGTGCCAGCTCACCCGGGTGGGGGAAGTACGAGCAGTACTTC
>TRBJ1-1|few|.|TRBV6-2/TRBV6-3
CASSYGQTRVTEAFF
TGTGCCAGCAGTTATGGACAGACCCGGGTGACTGAAGCTTTCTTT